This record looks at one T cell receptor (beta chain) sequence and its context. Its antigen is as yet unknown. The sample comes from a study of shared clonotypes between healthy human individuals. Whole-study findings and limits: The authors expected sequencing depth to affect clonotype sharing among donors. Across a few donors, naive CD4 shared 5% to 6%, naive CD8 more than 3%, memory CD4 more than 2%, memory CD8 about 0.4%. What rarefaction showed was incomplete sorted-subset sequencing despite large depth.

Study processing details: Junction-only sequences produced by ImmunoSEQ had no quality scores, so filtering differed. Data came from immunoSEQ multiplex PCR; TCRdb stores just in-frame clones and leaves some out. That table is the source of V, J and clone size, and D and trimming were worked out from the DNA. This table holds about a million clones, around 74% found once. Trimming removed 0 bases from V and 2 bases from J, with 10 bases in between. The CDR3 has 15 residues. The germline V gene encodes CDR1 LNHNV and CDR2 YYDKDF (reference sequence). The sequenced sample consisted of memory CD4+ T cells sorted from blood. Subset denoted: CD45RA-negative fraction. The sequence derives from a man aged 18 to 30 in good health. The V and J genes are TRBV15 and TRBJ1-2; tentative D call: TRBD1 (6 bases). The CDR3 sequence is CATSRDLTGNYGYTF. CDR3 coding DNA: TGTGCCACCAGCAGAGATCTGACAGGCAACTATGGCTACACCTTC.